This T cell receptor beta chain emerged from a study of early T cells in non-severe SARS-CoV-2 infection. Study context: Sequencing of unsorted whole blood was done on bulk RNA, leaving chains unpaired. Study observations and caveats: Sequences matched to VDJdb favored anti-spike CD8 responses, while private and CD4 specificities were missed.

This clonotype was seen at least ten times. Its cognate antigen is unknown. Attachment of unique molecular identifiers was made to individual cDNA molecules. TCRdb itself ran the 5' RACE reads through MiXCR, one entry per CDR3 protein. The sample shows about 60,000 distinct CDR3 sequences, around 8.9% of them seen only once. Germline CDR1 reads SGHVS; CDR2 reads FQNEAQ. Trimming removed 0 bases at V and 10 bases at J, with 10 bases between. This CDR3 is 13 amino acids long. Sequenced: whole blood. This chain connects TRBV7-8 to TRBJ2-1, with D uncertain. The clonotype comes from an adult who was a healthcare worker with PCR-confirmed SARS-CoV-2 infection or an uninfected control (not recorded which). CDR3 in DNA: TGTGCCAGCAGCTTAGCGAGTGGCCGCGAGCAGTTCTTC. It is translated as CASSLASGREQFF.